This TCR beta chain was obtained from a study of regulatory T cells in long-lasting Graves disease. Study conclusions and caveats: Limited samples may have lowered accuracy.

Arm-PCR of CDR3 regions and iRepertoire HTBI primers were the basis on which TCR beta libraries were built. Each CDR3 protein is one row after TCRdb ran MiXCR on the multiplex PCR reads. This sample yields around 460,000 distinct CDR3 sequences, of which approximately 22% are seen a single time; approximately 14% belongs to the top ten. This clonotype has at least ten counts. Its antigen remains unidentified. This CDR3 has 13 residues. CDR1 and CDR2 (germline): MDHEN, SYDVKM. Trimming removed 5 bases at V and 3 bases at J, with 8 bases between. As to time point: persistent/refractory GD, antithyroid drugs over 5 years with positive TRAb. PBMCs were the source of the RNA used for TCR sequencing. Nine milliliters of peripheral blood went into EDTA tubes.

The gene calls are TRBV28 and TRBJ1-5; possible D gene TRBD1, 5 bases. The sequence was collected from a female donor with Graves disease. The sequencing here drew on peripheral blood mononuclear cells (PBMCs), taken when the disease was refractory, from a patient treated with antithyroid drugs. The CDR3 sequence is CASSRQLNQPQHF. The CDR3 DNA follows: TGTGCCAGCAGTCGACAGCTCAATCAGCCCCAGCATTTT.